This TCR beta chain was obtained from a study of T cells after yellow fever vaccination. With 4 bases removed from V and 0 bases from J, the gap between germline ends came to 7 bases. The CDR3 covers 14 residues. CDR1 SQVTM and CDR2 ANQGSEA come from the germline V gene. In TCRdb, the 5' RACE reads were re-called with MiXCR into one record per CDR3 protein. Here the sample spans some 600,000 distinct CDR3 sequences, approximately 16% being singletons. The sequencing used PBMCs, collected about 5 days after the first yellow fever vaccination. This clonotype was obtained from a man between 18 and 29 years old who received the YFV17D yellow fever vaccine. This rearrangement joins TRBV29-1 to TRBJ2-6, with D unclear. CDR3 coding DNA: TGCAGCGTTGGGCGGAACTCTGGGGCCAACGTCCTGACTTTC. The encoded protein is CSVGRNSGANVLTF.